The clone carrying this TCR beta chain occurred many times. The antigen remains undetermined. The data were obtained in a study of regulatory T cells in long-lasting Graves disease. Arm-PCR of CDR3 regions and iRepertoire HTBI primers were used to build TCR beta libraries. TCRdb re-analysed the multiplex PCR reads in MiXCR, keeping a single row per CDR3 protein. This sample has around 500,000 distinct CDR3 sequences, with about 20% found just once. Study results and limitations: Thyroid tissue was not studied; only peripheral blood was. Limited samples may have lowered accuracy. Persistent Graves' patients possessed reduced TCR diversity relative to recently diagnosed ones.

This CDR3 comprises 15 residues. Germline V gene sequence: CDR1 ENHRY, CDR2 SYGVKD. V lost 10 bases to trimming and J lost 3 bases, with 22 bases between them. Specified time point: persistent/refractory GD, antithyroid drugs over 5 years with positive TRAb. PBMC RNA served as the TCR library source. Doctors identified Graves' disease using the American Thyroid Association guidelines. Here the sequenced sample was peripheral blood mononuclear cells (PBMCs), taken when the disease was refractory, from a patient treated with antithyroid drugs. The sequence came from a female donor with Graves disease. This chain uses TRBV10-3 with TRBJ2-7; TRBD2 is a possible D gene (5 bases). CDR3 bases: TGTGCCAGAGGGCATAATTCGAATACCTTCTACGAGCAGTACTTC. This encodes CARGHNSNTFYEQYF.